This T cell receptor beta chain was captured by sequencing in a study of blood T cell repertoires in COVID-19. Whole-study context: From T cells, B-cell-depleted T cells, or PBMCs came the material, which was cDNA or gDNA.

Authors' methods: Estimated nucleated cell counts came from reference gene primer amplification. Sequencing was performed with immunoSEQ multiplex PCR; in TCRdb, only in-frame clones are kept and a portion is missing. That table supplies the V and J calls and clone size; D and trimming were determined from the DNA. The data show fewer than 250,000 clones, approximately 86% seen once. The CDR3 is 14 amino acids. The J segment lost 5 bases and the V segment lost 7 bases, leaving 6 bases of the junction unmatched. Germline values: CDR1 SGHRS, CDR2 YFSETQ. The chain recombines TRBV5-1 with TRBJ2-2; 9 bases match TRBD1. Sequencing input: peripheral blood. The TCR was taken from a human donor in a cohort sampled during active COVID-19. The CDR3 protein is CASAGTGWTGELFF. CDR3 nucleotides: TGCGCCAGCGCCGGGACAGGGTGGACCGGGGAGCTGTTTTTT.